Below, 14 T cell receptor beta chains from the same sample are listed, as sequenced in a study of OX40 agonist ivuxolimab in advanced cancers. The assay was immunoSEQ multiplex PCR, and TCRdb's table has in-frame clones only and misses some. The table shows approximately 83,000 clones, with over 70% occurring only once. The material sequenced was CD4+ or CD8+ T cells sorted from blood, taken in a trial of the OX40 agonist ivuxolimab. These receptors originate from an adult with an advanced solid tumor such as melanoma, head and neck, liver or kidney cancer.

CDR3 nucleotides: TGTGCCAGTAGTAGTGGCGGTTCCTCCTACGAGCAGTACTTC. It encodes CASSSGGSSYEQYF. V is TRBV19 and J is TRBJ2-5, with D unclear. The tail of the sequence fits TRBJ2-7 better, so the J call may be wrong. The CDR3 extends over 14 amino acids. The germline gives CDR1 LNHDA, CDR2 SQIVND (reference sequence).

The chain links TRBV5-5 to TRBJ1-4; TRBD1 is a possible D gene (6 bases). With 4 bases removed from V and 0 bases from J, the gap between germline ends came to 19 bases. CDR3 length: 18 residues. Looked up from germline, CDR1 is SGHKS and CDR2 is YYEKEE (reference sequence). The CDR3 spells CASSPNSDSSPTNEKLFF. The DNA of the CDR3 is TGTGCCAGCAGCCCCAACTCGGACAGCTCGCCAACTAATGAAAAACTGTTTTTT.

This clone was recorded once. The CDR3 sequence is CAISENLAGAVDTQYF. Here the CDR3 DNA reads TGTGCCATCAGTGAAAACCTAGCGGGAGCGGTAGATACGCAGTATTTT. This chain joins TRBV10-3 and TRBJ2-3; the match to TRBD2 covers 10 bases. Looked up from germline, CDR1 is ENHRY and CDR2 is SYGVKD. CDR3 length: 16 residues. The ends lost 3 bases at V and 5 bases at J; junction bases unmatched: 8.

By frequency in the sample, this clone is medium-sized. J is TRBJ1-4 and V is TRBV11-2; no firm D call. CDR1 and CDR2 (germline): SGHAT, FQNNGV. The ends were cut back, 0 bases at V and 4 bases at J, with 9 bases in the middle. This CDR3 is built from 15 residues. In nucleotides, the CDR3 is TGTGCCAGCAGCTTAGAAGGGAGGAGTAATGAAAAACTGTTTTTT. It encodes CASSLEGRSNEKLFF.

The chain is built from TRBV11-1 and TRBJ2-7; the match to TRBD2 covers 7 bases. Germline CDR1 is SGHAT and CDR2 is FQDESV (reference sequence). The CDR3 runs 18 residues. With 5 bases clipped from V and 2 bases from J, the junction kept 18 bases outside the gene matches. The CDR3 loop is CASSPKFGGEGKTYEQYF. CDR3 DNA: TGTGCCAGCAGCCCGAAGTTTGGTGGGGAGGGGAAGACCTACGAGCAGTACTTC.

The chain couples TRBV19 to TRBJ1-2, with 7 bases lining up with TRBD1. The CDR3 spans 15 residues. Per germline, CDR1 LNHDA and CDR2 SQIVND (reference sequence). V shed 4 bases and J 4 bases; nucleotides not matched to a gene: 9. The CDR3 DNA is TGTGCCAGTAGTAGCAGGGGGGCGAGGGGCTATGGCTACACCTTC. Translation: CASSSRGARGYGYTF.

The chain combines TRBV19 with TRBJ1-2, with 9 bases that match TRBD1. CDR1 is LNHDA and CDR2 is SQIVND in the germline V gene (reference sequence). The CDR3 has 15 amino acids. Trimming cost V 3 bases and J 7 bases; bases outside gene matches: 9. CDR3 bases: TGTGCCAGTAGTATCCCGGGACAGGGATTCCGTGGCTACACCTTC. This sequence encodes CASSIPGQGFRGYTF.

This chain joins TRBV11-2 and TRBJ1-2; D remains unclear. V lost 5 bases and J lost 8, with 12 bases in between. CDR3 length equals 12 residues. Germline CDR1 SGHAT, CDR2 FQNNGV. The chain's CDR3 is CASSPIVGGYTF. The CDR3 DNA sequence: TGTGCCAGCAGCCCAATTGTAGGGGGCTACACCTTC.

This rearrangement joins TRBV6-6 to TRBJ2-7; possible D gene TRBD1, 5 bases. The CDR3 spans 13 residues. Germline loops: CDR1 MNHNY, CDR2 SVGAGI (reference sequence). V was clipped by 6 bases and J by 3 bases, with 12 bases between them. The CDR3 nucleotides read TGTGCCAGCAGACGCGACAGCCTCTACGAGCAGTACTTC. It specifies CASRRDSLYEQYF.

V usage is TRBV29-1 and J usage is TRBJ2-3, with 9 bases aligning to TRBD2. This CDR3 has 14 residues. With V trimmed by 4 bases and J by 1 base, 3 bases remained unmatched. Germline CDR1 and CDR2: SQVTM and ANQGSEA. In nucleotides, the CDR3 is TGCAGCGTTGCGACTAGCGGAGGCACAGATACGCAGTATTTT. This sequence encodes CSVATSGGTDTQYF.

The V and J genes are TRBV18 and TRBJ2-7, with D uncertain. The V gene lost 1 base and the J gene lost 9 bases, with 16 bases spanning the gap. The CDR3 covers 14 residues. The germline V gene encodes CDR1 KGHSH and CDR2 LQKENI. The CDR3 protein is CASSPRAGLEGQYF. In DNA form, the CDR3 reads TGTGCCAGCTCACCACGGGCCGGGTTGGAAGGGCAGTACTTC.

The V gene is TRBV11-3, the J gene TRBJ1-6, with 10 nucleotides matching TRBD1. Germline lookup yields CDR1 SGHNT and CDR2 YENEEA. CDR3 length: 20 amino acids. V trimming: 4 bases; J trimming: 0 bases; junction bases outside the gene matches: 12. In nucleotides, the CDR3 is TGTGCCAGCAGCTCATTCCGGGACAGGGGTCAAAGCTCCTATAATTCACCCCTCCACTTT. Translating gives CASSSFRDRGQSSYNSPLHF. The full variable domain, rest sourced from reference TRBV11-3 and TRBJ1-6, is EAGVVQSPRYKIIEKKQPVAFWCNPISGHNTLYWYLQNLGQGPELLIRYENEEAVDDSQLPKDRFSAERLKGVDSTLKIQPAELGDSAVYLCASSSFRDRGQSSYNSPLHFGNGTRLTVT.

The chain recombines TRBV4-2 with TRBJ2-5; 10 bases line up with TRBD2. The CDR3 loop spans 17 amino acids. The junction had 9 bases not matched to a gene; V was cut back by 0 bases and J by 5 bases. Germline V gene data show CDR1 as LGHNA and CDR2 as YNFKEQ. Here the CDR3 DNA reads TGTGCCAGCAGCCAAGAAAGCGGGGGGGGCCCCTGGGAGACCCAGTACTTC. Amino acids: CASSQESGGGPWETQYF.

This clone was observed a handful of times. In the same sample, other DNA sequences code for this CDR3. The rearrangement uses TRBV30 and TRBJ1-5; unclear D gene. The CDR3 has 11 residues. In germline, CDR1 is GTSNPN, CDR2 SVGIG (reference sequence). Trimming left V 5 bases short and J 7 bases short, with 9 bases between. In nucleotides, the CDR3 is TGTGCCTGGGGGTTGGGCCAGCCCCAGCATTTT. Residues: CAWGLGQPQHF.